This note documents a single T cell receptor beta chain sequence. Its antigen is currently unknown. V dropped 0 bases and J dropped 11; count of bases not matched to a gene: 10. Looked up from germline, CDR1 is MNHEY and CDR2 is SVGAGI. CDR3 length equals 14 residues. Each sample received Survey-level depth of up to 500,000 reads. Sequencing used immunoSEQ multiplex PCR; TCRdb keeps in-frame clones, though not all of them. This sample has 25,000 to 35,000 clones; around 82% occur once, and the top ten carry over 3.5%. This specimen belongs to a study of pediatric ulcerative colitis. Notes on the study in general: Total lymphocyte DNA, not sorted subsets, was the template.

The blood sample was taken during the colonoscopy visit. This clonotype originated in a boy between 10 and 17 years old with severe ulcerative colitis. This chain joins TRBV6-5 and TRBJ2-7; 7 bases line up with TRBD1. Sequencing used blood. DNA of the CDR3: TGTGCCAGCAGTTACTCTCGTAGTGGACAGGAAAAGTACTTC. This encodes CASSYSRSGQEKYF.